This TCR beta chain was sequenced during a study of identifying expanded T cells in peripheral blood. Study-level points and caveats: Variance in clone template counts between roughly 2-week samples significantly increased with total template count across all healthy donors. Over two and four weeks, about 17 and 20 clones changed, versus around 1.3 between replicates.

A note on this clone: Antigen: not known.

During the collection period, no donor immune events like infections were recorded. In germline, CDR1 is LGHNT, CDR2 FRNRAP. This CDR3 is built from 17 residues. With 0 bases clipped from V and 5 bases from J, the junction kept 8 bases outside the gene matches. Only in-frame clones appear in the TCRdb table, and some are missing; sequencing was by immunoSEQ multiplex PCR. The data contain roughly 84,000 clones, approximately 90% of them seen just once; the ten biggest clones take up approximately 7%. The sequence derives from a person aged 18-70 years in good health. What was sequenced was blood. The gene calls are TRBV12-5 and TRBJ1-5, with 9 bases fitting TRBD1. As DNA, the CDR3 is TGTGCTAGTGGTTTGGTACTGGGGACAGGGACCTATCAGCCCCAGCATTTT. Its translation: CASGLVLGTGTYQPQHF.